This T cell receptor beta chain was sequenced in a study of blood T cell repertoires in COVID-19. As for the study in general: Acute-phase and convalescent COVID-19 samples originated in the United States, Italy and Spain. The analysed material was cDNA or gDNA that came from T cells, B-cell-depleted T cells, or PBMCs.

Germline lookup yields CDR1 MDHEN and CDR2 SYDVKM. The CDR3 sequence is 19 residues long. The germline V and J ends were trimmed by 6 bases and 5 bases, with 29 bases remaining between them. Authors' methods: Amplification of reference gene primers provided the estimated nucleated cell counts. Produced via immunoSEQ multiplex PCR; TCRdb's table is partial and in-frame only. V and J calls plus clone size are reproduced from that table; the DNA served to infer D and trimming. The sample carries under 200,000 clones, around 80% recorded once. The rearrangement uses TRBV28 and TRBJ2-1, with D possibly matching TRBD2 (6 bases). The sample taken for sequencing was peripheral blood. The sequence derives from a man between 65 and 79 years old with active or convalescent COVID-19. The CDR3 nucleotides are TGTGCCAGCAGGGACCTTTGGGGGAGTGGCCCGGGGGACCACAATGAGCAGTTCTTC. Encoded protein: CASRDLWGSGPGDHNEQFF.